Detailed here is one T cell receptor (beta chain). The antigen remains unidentified. In making TCR cDNA, 5'RACE template switching added a universal primer site and UMIs to it. TCRdb re-called the 5' RACE reads with MiXCR, one entry per CDR3 protein. This sample has 450,000 to 600,000 distinct CDR3 sequences; about 14% occur once, and the top ten carry 11% to 15%. The data stem from a study of T cells after yellow fever vaccination. Study-wide points: Most primary-vaccination clones reappeared after the booster (about 97% CD4, about 88% CD8). Weaker overall, the secondary response nonetheless peaked faster (day 5 versus 15). There was a possibility that FACS-sorted repertoires contained abundant clonotypes contaminating from the bulk population.

The germline V and J ends were trimmed by 7 bases and 5 bases, with 8 bases remaining between them. The CDR3 consists of 11 residues. Looked up from germline, CDR1 is MGHDK and CDR2 is SYGVNS. V is TRBV25-1 and J is TRBJ1-1; D gene ambiguous. The receptor comes from a man younger than 45 who received the YFV17D yellow fever vaccine. Specimen: PBMCs, collected on the day of the yellow fever booster vaccination. CDR3: CASIGWTEAFF. CDR3 coding DNA: TGTGCCAGCATCGGTTGGACTGAAGCTTTCTTT.